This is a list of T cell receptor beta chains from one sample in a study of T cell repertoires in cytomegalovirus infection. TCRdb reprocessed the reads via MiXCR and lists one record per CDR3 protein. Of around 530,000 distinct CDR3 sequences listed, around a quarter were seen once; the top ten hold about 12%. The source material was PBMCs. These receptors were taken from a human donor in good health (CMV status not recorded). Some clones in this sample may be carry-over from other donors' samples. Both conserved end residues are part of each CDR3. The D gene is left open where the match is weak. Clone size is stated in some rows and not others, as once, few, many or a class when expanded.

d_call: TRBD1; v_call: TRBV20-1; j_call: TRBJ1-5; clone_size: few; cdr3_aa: CSANRQGADQPQHF; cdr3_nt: TGCAGTGCTAATCGTCAGGGGGCAGATCAGCCCCAGCATTTT
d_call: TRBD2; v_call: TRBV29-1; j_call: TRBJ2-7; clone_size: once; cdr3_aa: CSAGTSPYEQYF; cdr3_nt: TGCAGCGCTGGGACTAGTCCCTACGAGCAGTACTTC
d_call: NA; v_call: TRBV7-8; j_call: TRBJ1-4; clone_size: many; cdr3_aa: CASSLEAAENNEKLFF; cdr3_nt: TGTGCCAGCAGCTTAGAGGCGGCAGAGAATAATGAAAAACTGTTTTTT
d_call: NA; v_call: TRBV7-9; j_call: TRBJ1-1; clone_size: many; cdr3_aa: CASSPMTATLWGTEAFF; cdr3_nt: TGTGCCAGCAGCCCTATGACAGCTACCCTTTGGGGCACTGAAGCTTTCTTT
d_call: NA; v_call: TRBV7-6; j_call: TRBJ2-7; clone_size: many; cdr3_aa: CASSLSPHGQSYEQYF; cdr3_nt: TGTGCCAGCAGCTTAAGCCCCCACGGACAGTCCTACGAGCAGTACTTC
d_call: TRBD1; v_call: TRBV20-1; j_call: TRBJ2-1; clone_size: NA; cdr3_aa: CSFQGEFSYNEQFF; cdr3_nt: TGCAGTTTTCAGGGGGAATTCTCCTACAATGAGCAGTTCTTC
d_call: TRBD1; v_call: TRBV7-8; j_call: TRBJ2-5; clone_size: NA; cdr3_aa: CASSRGQPETQYF; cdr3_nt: TGTGCCAGCAGCCGGGGACAGCCAGAGACCCAGTACTTC
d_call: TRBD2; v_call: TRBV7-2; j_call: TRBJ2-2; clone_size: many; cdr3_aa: CASSSREAGELFF; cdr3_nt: TGTGCCAGCAGCTCCCGGGAGGCCGGGGAGCTGTTTTTT
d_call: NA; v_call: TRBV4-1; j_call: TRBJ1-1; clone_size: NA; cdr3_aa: CASSQVSAERNTEAFF; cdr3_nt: TGCGCCAGCAGCCAAGTTTCTGCAGAGAGGAACACTGAAGCTTTCTTT
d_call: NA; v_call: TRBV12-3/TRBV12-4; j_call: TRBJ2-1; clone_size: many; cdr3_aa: CASSLGNTYNEQFF; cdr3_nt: TGTGCCAGCAGTCTAGGAAACACCTACAATGAGCAGTTCTTC
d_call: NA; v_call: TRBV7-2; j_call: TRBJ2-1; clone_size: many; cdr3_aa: CASSFEPLMGNEQFF; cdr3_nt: TGTGCCAGCAGCTTCGAGCCCTTAATGGGCAATGAGCAGTTCTTC
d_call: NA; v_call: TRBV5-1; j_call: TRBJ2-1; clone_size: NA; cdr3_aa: CASSLGGLSSYNEQFF; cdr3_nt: TGCGCCAGCAGCTTAGGTGGTCTGAGCTCCTACAATGAGCAGTTCTTC
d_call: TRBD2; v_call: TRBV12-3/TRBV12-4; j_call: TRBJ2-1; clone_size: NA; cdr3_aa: CASTPSGIRPLVKQFF; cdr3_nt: TGTGCCAGCACGCCTAGCGGGATCCGACCGTTGGTTAAGCAGTTCTTC
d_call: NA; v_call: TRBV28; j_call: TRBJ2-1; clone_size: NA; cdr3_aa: CASIKGVVDEQFF; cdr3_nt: TGTGCCAGCATAAAGGGGGTGGTGGATGAGCAGTTCTTC
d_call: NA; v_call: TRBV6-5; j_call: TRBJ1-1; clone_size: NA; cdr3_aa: CASSSTTGLRGEAFF; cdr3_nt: TGTGCCAGCAGTTCCACGACAGGACTCAGGGGTGAAGCTTTCTTT
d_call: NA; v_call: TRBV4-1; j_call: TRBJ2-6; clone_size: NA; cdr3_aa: CASSHNSGANVLTF; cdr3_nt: TGCGCCAGCAGCCACAACTCTGGGGCCAACGTCCTGACTTTC
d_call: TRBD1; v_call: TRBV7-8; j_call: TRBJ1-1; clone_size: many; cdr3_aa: CASSLDRDRGRPEAFF; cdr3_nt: TGTGCCAGCAGCCTAGACCGGGACAGGGGTAGGCCTGAAGCTTTCTTT
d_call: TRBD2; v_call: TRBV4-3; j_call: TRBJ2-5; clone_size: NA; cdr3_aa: CASSQEAGVGETQYF; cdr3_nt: TGCGCCAGCAGCCAAGAAGCGGGAGTAGGGGAGACCCAGTACTTC
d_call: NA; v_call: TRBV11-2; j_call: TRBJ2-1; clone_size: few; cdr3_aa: CASSWTLNNEQFF; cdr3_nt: TGTGCCAGCAGCTGGACACTAAACAATGAGCAGTTCTTC
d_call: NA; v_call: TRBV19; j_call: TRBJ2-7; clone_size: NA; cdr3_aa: CASRGHKREDYEQYF; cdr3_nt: TGTGCCAGCCGGGGACACAAGAGGGAAGACTACGAGCAGTACTTC
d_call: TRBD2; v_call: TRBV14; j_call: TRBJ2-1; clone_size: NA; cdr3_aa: CASSQSGRIYNEQFF; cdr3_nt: TGTGCCAGCAGCCAAAGCGGGAGAATTTACAATGAGCAGTTCTTC
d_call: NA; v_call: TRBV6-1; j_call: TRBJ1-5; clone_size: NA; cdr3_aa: CASSEAGGGNQPQHF; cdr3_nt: TGTGCCAGCAGTGAAGCGGGGGGCGGCAATCAGCCCCAGCATTTT
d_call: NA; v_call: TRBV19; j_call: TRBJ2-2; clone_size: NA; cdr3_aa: CASSADRIYRGTGELFF; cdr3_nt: TGTGCCAGTAGTGCGGACAGAATCTACCGAGGCACCGGGGAGCTGTTTTTT
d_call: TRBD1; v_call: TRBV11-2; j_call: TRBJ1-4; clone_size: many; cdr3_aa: CASSIRTGDEKLFF; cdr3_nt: TGTGCCAGCAGCATCCGGACAGGAGATGAAAAACTGTTTTTT
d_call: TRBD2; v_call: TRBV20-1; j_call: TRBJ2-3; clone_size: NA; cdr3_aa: CSARDFAGGLIDTQYF; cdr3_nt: TGCAGTGCTAGAGATTTTGCGGGAGGGTTGATAGATACGCAGTATTTT
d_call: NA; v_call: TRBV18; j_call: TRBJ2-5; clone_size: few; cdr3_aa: CASSPLLDETQYF; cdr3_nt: TGTGCCAGCTCACCATTATTGGACGAGACCCAGTACTTC
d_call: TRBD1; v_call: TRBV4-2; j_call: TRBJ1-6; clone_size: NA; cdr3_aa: CASSQNRGQGLSPLHF; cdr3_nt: TGTGCCAGCAGCCAAAATCGAGGACAGGGCCTTTCACCCCTCCACTTT
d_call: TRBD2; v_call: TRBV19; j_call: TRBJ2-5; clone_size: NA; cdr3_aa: CASSIQRERGETQYF; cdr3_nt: TGTGCCAGTAGTATACAGCGGGAGAGGGGAGAGACCCAGTACTTC
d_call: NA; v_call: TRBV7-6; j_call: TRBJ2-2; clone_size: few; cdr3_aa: CASSLPIQNTGELFF; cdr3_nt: TGTGCCAGCAGCTTACCCATACAGAACACCGGGGAGCTGTTTTTT
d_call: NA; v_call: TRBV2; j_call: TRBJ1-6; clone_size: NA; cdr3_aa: CASISGTTDNSPLHF; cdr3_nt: TGTGCCAGCATCTCAGGGACCACAGATAATTCACCCCTCCACTTT
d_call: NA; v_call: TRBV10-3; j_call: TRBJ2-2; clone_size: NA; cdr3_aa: CAISDLRDTGELFF; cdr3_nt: TGTGCCATCAGTGACCTAAGGGACACCGGGGAGCTGTTTTTT
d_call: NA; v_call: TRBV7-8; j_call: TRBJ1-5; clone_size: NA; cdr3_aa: CASSPGRVNQPQHF; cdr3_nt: TGTGCCAGCAGCCCTGGACGGGTCAATCAGCCCCAGCATTTT
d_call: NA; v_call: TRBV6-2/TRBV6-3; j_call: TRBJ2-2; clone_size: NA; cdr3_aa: CASSYGTAGNTGELFF; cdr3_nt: TGTGCCAGCAGTTACGGGACTGCAGGGAACACCGGGGAGCTGTTTTTT
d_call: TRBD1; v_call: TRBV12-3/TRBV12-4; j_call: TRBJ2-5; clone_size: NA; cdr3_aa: CASSVTGSGETQYF; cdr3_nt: TGTGCCAGCAGTGTGACAGGGTCGGGAGAGACCCAGTACTTC
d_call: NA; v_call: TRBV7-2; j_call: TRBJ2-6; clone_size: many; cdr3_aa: CASSYRDVGSGANVLTF; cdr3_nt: TGTGCCAGCAGCTACCGGGACGTAGGCTCTGGGGCCAACGTCCTGACTTTC
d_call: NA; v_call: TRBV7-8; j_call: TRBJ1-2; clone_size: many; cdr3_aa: CASSLVPTTNYGYTF; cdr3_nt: TGTGCCAGCAGCTTAGTTCCCACAACGAACTATGGCTACACCTTC
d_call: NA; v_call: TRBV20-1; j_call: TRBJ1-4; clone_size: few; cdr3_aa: CSARAGLLSNEKLFF; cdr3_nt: TGCAGTGCTAGAGCCGGACTACTCTCTAATGAAAAACTGTTTTTT
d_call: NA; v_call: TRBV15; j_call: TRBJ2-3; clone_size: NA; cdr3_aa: CATKTSADDGTQYF; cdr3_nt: TGTGCCACCAAGACAAGTGCGGACGACGGTACGCAGTATTTT
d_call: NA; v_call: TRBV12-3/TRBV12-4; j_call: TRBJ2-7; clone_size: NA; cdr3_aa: CASAEYEQYF; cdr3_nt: TGTGCCAGCGCCGAATACGAGCAGTACTTC
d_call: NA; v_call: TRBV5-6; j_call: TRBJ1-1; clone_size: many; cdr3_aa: CASSLAGVQAFF; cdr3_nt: TGTGCCAGCAGCTTGGCGGGGGTTCAAGCTTTCTTT
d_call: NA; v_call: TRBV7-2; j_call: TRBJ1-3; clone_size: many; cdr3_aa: CASSLYASGNTIYF; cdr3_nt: TGTGCCAGCAGCTTATACGCCTCTGGAAACACCATATATTTT
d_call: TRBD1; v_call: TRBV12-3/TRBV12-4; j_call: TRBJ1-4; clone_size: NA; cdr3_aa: CASSPRRQGGREKLFF; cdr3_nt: TGTGCCAGCAGTCCAAGACGACAGGGGGGAAGAGAAAAACTGTTTTTT
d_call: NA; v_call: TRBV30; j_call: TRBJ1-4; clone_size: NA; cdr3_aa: CAWKVLGGQGKLFF; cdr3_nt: TGTGCCTGGAAAGTGCTTGGGGGGCAGGGAAAACTGTTTTTT